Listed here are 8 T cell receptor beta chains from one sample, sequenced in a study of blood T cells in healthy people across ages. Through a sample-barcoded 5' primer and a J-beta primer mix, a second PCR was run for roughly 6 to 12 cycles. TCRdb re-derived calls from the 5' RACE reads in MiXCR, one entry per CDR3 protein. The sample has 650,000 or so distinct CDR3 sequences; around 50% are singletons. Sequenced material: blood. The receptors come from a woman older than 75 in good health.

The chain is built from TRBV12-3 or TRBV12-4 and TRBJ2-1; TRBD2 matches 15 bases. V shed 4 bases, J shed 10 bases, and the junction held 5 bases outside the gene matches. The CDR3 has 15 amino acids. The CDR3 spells CASSSGLAGGQEQFF. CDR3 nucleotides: TGTGCCAGCAGTTCCGGACTAGCGGGGGGGCAAGAGCAGTTCTTC.

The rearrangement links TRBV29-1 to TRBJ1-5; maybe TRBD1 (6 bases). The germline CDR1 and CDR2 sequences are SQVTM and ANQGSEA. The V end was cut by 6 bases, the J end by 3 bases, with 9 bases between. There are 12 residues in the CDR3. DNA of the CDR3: TGCAGCGTCCGACAGGCCAATCAGCCCCAGCATTTT. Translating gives CSVRQANQPQHF.

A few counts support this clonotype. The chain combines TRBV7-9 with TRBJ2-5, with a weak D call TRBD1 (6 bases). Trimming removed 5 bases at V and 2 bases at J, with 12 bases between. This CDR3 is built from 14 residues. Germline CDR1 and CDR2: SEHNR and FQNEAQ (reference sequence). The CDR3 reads CASSRETGQETQYF. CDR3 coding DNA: TGTGCCAGCAGCAGGGAGACAGGTCAAGAGACCCAGTACTTC.

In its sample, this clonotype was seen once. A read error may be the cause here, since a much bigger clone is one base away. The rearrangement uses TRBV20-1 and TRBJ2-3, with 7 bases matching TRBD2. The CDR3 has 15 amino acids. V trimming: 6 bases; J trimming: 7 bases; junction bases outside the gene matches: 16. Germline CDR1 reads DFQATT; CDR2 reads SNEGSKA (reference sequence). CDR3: CSATILAEGFYTQYF. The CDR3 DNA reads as TGCAGTGCAACTATCCTAGCGGAGGGGTTCTATACGCAGTATTTT.

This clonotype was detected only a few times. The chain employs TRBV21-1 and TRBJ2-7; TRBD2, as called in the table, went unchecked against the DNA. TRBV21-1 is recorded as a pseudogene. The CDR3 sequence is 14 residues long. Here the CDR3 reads CASSKDYLTYEQYF. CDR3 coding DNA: TGTGCCAGCAGCAAGGACTACCTAACCTACGAGCAGTACTTC.

CDR3 sequence: CSARPDGRNTGELFF. The CDR3 DNA is TGCAGTGCCCGTCCGGACGGGAGGAACACCGGGGAGCTGTTTTTT. This chain connects TRBV20-1 to TRBJ2-2, with D perhaps TRBD2 (6 bases). The V and J ends lost 6 bases and 1 base respectively, with 15 bases between them. This CDR3 spans 15 amino acids. The germline CDR1 and CDR2 sequences are DFQATT and SNEGSKA (reference sequence).

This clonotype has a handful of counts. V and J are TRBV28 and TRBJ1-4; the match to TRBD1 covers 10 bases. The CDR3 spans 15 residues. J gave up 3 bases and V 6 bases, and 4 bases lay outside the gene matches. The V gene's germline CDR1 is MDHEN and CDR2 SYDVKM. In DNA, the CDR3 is TGTGCCAGCAGGCTTGGACAGGGGGCTAATGAAAAACTGTTTTTT. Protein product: CASRLGQGANEKLFF. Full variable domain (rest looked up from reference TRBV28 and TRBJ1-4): DVKVTQSSRYLVKRTGEKVFLECVQDMDHENMFWYRQDPGLGLRLIYFSYDVKMKEKGDIPEGYSVSREKKERFSLILESASTNQTSMYLCASRLGQGANEKLFFGSGTQLSVL.

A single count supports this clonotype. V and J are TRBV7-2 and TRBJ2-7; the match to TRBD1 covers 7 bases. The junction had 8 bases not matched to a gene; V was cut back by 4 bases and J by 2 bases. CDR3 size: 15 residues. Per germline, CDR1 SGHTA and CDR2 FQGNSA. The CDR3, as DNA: TGTGCCAGCAGCTACGTCCGGGACAGTGCCTACGAGCAGTACTTC. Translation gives CASSYVRDSAYEQYF.